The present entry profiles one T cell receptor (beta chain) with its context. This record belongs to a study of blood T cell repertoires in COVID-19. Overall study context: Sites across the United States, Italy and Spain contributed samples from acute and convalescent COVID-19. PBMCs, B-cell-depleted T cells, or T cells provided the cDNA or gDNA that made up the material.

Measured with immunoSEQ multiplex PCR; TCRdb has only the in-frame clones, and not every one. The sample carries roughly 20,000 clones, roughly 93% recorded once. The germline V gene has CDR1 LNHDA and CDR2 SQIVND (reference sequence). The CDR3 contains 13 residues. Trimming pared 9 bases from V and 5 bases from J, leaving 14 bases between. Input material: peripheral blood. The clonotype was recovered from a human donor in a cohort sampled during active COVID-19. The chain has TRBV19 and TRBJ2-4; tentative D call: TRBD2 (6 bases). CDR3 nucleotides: TGTGCCAGAATGCAGGGAGGCGAAAACATTCAGTACTTC. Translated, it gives CARMQGGENIQYF.